This T cell receptor beta chain was identified during a study of cytomegalovirus exposure and HLA in healthy donors. Study-level information: Most genotyped donors, over 70% of roughly 400, had Caucasian-associated genetic ancestry. Study observations and caveats: In a later analysis, a missense DCLRE1C variant was linked to TCR beta V- and J-gene trimming. Compared with the approximately 680-donor mean, an Asian-associated ancestry cluster reportedly had fewer N-insertions, according to a later analysis.

In germline, CDR1 is MNHNS, CDR2 SASEGT. With 5 bases removed from V and 1 base from J, the gap between germline ends came to 12 bases. The CDR3 contains 15 residues. The primer mix had 60 Vbeta and 13 Jbeta primers. TCRdb's table, derived via immunoSEQ multiplex PCR, lists solely in-frame clones and lacks some. The repertoire has more than 100,000 clones, less than 75% of them found once; the top ten carry 4.1%. On this clone: Its matching antigen is unknown.

Sequences were obtained from PBMCs. The clonotype was recovered from a woman aged 40 to 49 in good health and CMV-seronegative. The chain uses TRBV6-1 and TRBJ2-4; the D gene is possibly TRBD1 (6 bases). The CDR3 DNA reads as TGTGCCAGCAGTAACGCAGGGGTGGCCAAAAACATTCAGTACTTC. This translates into CASSNAGVAKNIQYF.